One T cell receptor (beta chain) is described in this entry. The record originates from a study of PD-L1 blockade in urothelial cancer. Specified time point: pretreatment peripheral blood. Locally advanced or metastatic urothelial carcinoma was diagnosed in the patients. Templates that were synthetic TCR analogs were spiked into each PCR. Data came from immunoSEQ multiplex PCR; TCRdb stores just in-frame clones and leaves some out. The table includes 90,000 or so clones, around 89% detected once. The receptor's source is a man between 60 and 70 years old with urothelial cancer. Sequencing used PBMCs, obtained around atezolizumab (anti-PD-L1) treatment.

Here the CDR3 DNA reads TGTGCCAGCAGCTTTGGACTAGCAGGCACAGATACGCAGTATTTT. Translating gives CASSFGLAGTDTQYF. The chain joins TRBV5-6 to TRBJ2-3; TRBD2 matches at 8 bases. This CDR3 region has 15 residues. Germline CDR1 SGHDT, CDR2 YYEEEE. Trimming took 2 bases from V and 1 from J; bases not matched to a gene: 3.